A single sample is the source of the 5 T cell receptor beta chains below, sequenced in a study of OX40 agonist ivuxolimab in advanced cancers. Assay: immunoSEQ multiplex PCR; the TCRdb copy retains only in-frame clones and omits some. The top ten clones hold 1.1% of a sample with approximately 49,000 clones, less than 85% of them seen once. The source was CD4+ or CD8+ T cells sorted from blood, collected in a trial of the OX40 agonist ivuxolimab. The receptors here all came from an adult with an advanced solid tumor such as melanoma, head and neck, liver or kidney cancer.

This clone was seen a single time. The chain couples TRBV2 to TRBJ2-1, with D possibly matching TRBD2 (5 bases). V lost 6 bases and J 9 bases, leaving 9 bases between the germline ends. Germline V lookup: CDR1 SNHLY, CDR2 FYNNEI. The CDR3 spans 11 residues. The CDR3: CASSRDGEQFF. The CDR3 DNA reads TGTGCCAGCAGCCGGGATGGTGAGCAGTTCTTC.

The DNA for the CDR3 is TGTGCCAGCAGCTTACGCGTGGGGGGGGATATCGAGCAGTACTTC. Encoded protein: CASSLRVGGDIEQYF. The V call is TRBV7-2, the J call TRBJ2-7; 7 positions match TRBD2. The CDR3 loop spans 15 amino acids. Germline CDR1 is SGHTA and CDR2 is FQGNSA. Losses at the gene ends were 2 bases for V and 6 bases for J; bases not matched to a gene: 10.

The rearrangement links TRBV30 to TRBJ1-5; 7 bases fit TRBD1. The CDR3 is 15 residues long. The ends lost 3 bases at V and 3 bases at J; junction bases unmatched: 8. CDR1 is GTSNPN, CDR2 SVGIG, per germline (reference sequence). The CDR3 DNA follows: TGTGCCTGGAGCCCCCGACAGGGCTACAATCAGCCCCAGCATTTT. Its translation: CAWSPRQGYNQPQHF. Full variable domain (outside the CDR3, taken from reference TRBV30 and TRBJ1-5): SQTIHQWPATLVQPVGSPLSLECTVEGTSNPNLYWYRQAAGRGLQLLFYSVGIGQISSEVPQNLSASRPQDRQFILSSKKLLLSDSGFYLCAWSPRQGYNQPQHFGDGTRLSIL.

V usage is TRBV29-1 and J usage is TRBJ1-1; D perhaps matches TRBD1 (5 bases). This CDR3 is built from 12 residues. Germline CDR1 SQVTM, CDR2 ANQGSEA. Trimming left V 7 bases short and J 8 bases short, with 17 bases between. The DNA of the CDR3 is TGCAGCGCCACGACGGGGCGAACCGAAGCTTTCTTT. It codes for CSATTGRTEAFF.

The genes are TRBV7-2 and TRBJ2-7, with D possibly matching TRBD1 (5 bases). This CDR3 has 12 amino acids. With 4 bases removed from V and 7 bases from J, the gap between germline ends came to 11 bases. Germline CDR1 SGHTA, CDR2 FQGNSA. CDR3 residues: CASSSAGREQYF. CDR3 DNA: TGTGCCAGCAGCTCAGCAGGGCGAGAGCAGTACTTC.